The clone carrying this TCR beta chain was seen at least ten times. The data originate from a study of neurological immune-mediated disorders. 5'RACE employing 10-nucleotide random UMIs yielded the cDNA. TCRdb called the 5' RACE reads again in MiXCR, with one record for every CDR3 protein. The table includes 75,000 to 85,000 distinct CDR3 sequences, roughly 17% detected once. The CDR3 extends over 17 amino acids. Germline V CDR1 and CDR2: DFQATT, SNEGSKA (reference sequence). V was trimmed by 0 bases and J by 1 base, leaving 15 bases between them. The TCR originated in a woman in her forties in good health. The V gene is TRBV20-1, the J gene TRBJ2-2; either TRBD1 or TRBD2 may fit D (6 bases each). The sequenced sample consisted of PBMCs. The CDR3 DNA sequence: TGCAGTGCTAGAGATGGAAGGAGGGGGAGGAACACCGGGGAGCTGTTTTTT. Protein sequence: CSARDGRRGRNTGELFF.